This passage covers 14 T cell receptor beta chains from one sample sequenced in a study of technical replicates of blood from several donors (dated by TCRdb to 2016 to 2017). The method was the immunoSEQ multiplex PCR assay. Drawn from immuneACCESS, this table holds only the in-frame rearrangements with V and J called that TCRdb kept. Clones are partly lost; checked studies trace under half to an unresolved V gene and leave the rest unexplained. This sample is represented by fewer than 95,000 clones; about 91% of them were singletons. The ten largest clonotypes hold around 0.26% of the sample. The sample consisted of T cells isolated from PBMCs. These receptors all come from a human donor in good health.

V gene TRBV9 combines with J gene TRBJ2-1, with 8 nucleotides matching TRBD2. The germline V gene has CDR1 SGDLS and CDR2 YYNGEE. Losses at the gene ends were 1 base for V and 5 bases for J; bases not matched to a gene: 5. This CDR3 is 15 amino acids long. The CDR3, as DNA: TGTGCCAGCAGCGTATGGCGGGGGGAAAACAATGAGCAGTTCTTC. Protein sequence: CASSVWRGENNEQFF.

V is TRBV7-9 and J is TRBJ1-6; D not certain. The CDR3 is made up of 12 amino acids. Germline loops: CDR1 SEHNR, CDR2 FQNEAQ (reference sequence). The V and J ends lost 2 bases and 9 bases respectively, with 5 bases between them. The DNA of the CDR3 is TGTGCCAGCAGCTTAACTGCTTCACCCCTCCACTTT. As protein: CASSLTASPLHF. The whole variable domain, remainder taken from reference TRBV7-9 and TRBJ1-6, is DTGVSQNPRHKITKRGQNVTFRCDPISEHNRLYWYRQTLGQGPEFLTYFQNEAQLEKSRLLSDRFSAERPKGSFSTLEIQRTEQGDSAMYLCASSLTASPLHFGNGTRLTVT.

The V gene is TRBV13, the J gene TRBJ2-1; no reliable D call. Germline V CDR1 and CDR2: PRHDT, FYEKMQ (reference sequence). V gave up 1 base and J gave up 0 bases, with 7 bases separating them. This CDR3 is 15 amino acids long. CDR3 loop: CASSLAVSSYNEQFF. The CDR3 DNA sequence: TGTGCCAGCAGCTTAGCAGTATCCTCCTACAATGAGCAGTTCTTC.

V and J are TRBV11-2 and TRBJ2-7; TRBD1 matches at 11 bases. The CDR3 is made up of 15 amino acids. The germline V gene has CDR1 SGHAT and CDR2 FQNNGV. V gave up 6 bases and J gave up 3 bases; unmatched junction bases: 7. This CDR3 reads CASSPGTGGIYEQYF. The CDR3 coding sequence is TGTGCCAGCAGTCCCGGGACAGGGGGAATCTACGAGCAGTACTTC.

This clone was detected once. The CDR3 is CASSFQTGAGTEAFF. The CDR3 DNA sequence: TGTGCCAGCAGTTTTCAGACAGGGGCGGGCACTGAAGCTTTCTTT. The chain is built from TRBV6-6 and TRBJ1-1, with TRBD1 identical over 8 bases. This CDR3 spans 15 amino acids. CDR1 is MNHNY and CDR2 is SVGAGI in the germline V gene (reference sequence). J lost 4 bases, V lost 4 bases, and 8 bases had no gene match.

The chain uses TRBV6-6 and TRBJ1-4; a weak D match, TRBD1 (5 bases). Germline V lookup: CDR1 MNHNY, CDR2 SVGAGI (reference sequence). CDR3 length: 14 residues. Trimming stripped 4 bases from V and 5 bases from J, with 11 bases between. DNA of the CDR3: TGTGCCAGCAGTTCCTGGCAGGGAAATGAAAAACTGTTTTTT. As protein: CASSSWQGNEKLFF.

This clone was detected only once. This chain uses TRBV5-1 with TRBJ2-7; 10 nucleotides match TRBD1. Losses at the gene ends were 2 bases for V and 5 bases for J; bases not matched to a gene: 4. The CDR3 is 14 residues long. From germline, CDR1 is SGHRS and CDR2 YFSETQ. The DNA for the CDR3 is TGCGCCAGCAGCTTACCGACAGGGGGCGACGAGCAGTACTTC. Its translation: CASSLPTGGDEQYF.

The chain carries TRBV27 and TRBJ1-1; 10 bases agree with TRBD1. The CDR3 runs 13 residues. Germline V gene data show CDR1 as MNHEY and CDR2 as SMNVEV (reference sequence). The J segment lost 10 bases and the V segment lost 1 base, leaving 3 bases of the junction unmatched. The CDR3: CASSLWDRGIAFF. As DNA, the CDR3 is TGTGCCAGCAGTTTATGGGACAGGGGCATAGCTTTCTTT.

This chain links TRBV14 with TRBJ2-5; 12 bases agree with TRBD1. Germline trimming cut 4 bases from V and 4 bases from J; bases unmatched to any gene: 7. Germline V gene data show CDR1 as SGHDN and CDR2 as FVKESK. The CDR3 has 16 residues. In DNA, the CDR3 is TGTGCCAGCAGCCTACTTGGGACAGGGGGCCGAGAGACCCAGTACTTC. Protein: CASSLLGTGGRETQYF.

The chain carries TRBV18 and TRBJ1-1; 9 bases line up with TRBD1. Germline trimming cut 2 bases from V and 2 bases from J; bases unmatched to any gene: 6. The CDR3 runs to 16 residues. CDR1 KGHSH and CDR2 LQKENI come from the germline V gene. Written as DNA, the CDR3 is TGTGCCAGCTCACCAACAGGGGGCTACTTCAACACTGAAGCTTTCTTT. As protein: CASSPTGGYFNTEAFF.

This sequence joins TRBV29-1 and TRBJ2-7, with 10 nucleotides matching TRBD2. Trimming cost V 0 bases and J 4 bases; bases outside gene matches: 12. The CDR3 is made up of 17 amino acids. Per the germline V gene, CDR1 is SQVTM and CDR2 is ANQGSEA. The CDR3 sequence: CSVEDLNASGRDYEQYF. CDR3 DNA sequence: TGCAGCGTTGAAGATCTTAATGCTAGCGGGAGAGATTACGAGCAGTACTTC.

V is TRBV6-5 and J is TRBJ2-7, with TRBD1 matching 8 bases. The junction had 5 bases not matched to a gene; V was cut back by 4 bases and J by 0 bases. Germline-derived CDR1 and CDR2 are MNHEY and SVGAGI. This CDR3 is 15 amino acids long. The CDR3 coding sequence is TGTGCCAGCAGTTCCACAGGGGGAATCTCCTACGAGCAGTACTTC. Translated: CASSSTGGISYEQYF.

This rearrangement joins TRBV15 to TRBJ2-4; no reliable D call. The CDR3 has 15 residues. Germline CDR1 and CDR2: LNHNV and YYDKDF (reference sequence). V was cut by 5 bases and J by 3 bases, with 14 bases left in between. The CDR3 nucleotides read TGTGCCACCAGCGTGCCGTCTGGAGTCAAAAACATTCAGTACTTC. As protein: CATSVPSGVKNIQYF. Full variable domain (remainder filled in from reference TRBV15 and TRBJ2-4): DAMVIQNPRYQVTQFGKPVTLSCSQTLNHNVMYWYQQKSSQAPKLLFHYYDKDFNNEADTPDNFQSRRPNTSFCFLDIRSPGLGDTAMYLCATSVPSGVKNIQYFGAGTRLSVL.

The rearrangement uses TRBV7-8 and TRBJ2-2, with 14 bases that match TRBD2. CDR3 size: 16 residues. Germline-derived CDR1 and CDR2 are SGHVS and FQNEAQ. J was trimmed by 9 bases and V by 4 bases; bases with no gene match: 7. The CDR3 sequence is CASSSGTSGGHRELFF. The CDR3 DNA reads TGTGCCAGCAGCTCTGGGACTAGCGGGGGTCACCGGGAGCTGTTTTTT.